The 27 T cell receptor beta chains in this list originate from one sample, sequenced in a study of cytomegalovirus exposure and HLA in healthy donors (dated 2017 in TCRdb). Receptor amplification or capture employed the immunoSEQ multiplex PCR assay. The multiplex PCR relied on a mix of 60 forward primers for TCR Vbeta segments and 13 reverse primers for TCR Jbeta segments. In TCRdb, the immuneACCESS table is reduced to in-frame sequences with V and J assigned. These tables do not hold every clone; where another copy was compared, an unresolved V gene accounts for under half, and the others remain unexplained. The sample table gives about 130,000 clones. Jointly, the top ten make up 2% of the sample. The sample comprised PBMCs. The receptor source for this set is a woman aged 60-75 years in good health and CMV-seronegative.

The V gene is TRBV5-1, the J gene TRBJ1-3, with TRBD1 matching over 9 bases. Looked up from germline, CDR1 is SGHRS and CDR2 is YFSETQ. The CDR3 loop spans 16 amino acids. Losses at the gene ends were 4 bases for V and 5 bases for J; bases not matched to a gene: 10. The CDR3 loop reads CASSISPGQGRNTIYF. CDR3 DNA sequence: TGCGCCAGCAGCATTTCTCCGGGACAGGGAAGAAACACCATATATTTT.

This sequence joins TRBV28 and TRBJ2-7; D is possibly TRBD2 (6 bases). V was pared by 2 bases and J by 3 bases, with 14 bases between. Per the germline V gene, CDR1 is MDHEN and CDR2 is SYDVKM. CDR3 length: 15 amino acids. In DNA form, the CDR3 reads TGTGCCAGCAGTTTAGGGGGTGGGGGGATCTACGAGCAGTACTTC. Protein sequence: CASSLGGGGIYEQYF.

This sequence joins TRBV7-2 and TRBJ1-2; D gene unclear. Deletions cut 2 bases from V and 1 base from J, with 11 bases between. This CDR3 has 15 residues. CDR1 and CDR2 (germline): SGHTA, FQGNSA. In DNA form, the CDR3 reads TGTGCCAGCAGCTTAACTGCAACCGATAACTATGGCTACACCTTC. Amino acids: CASSLTATDNYGYTF.

J is TRBJ2-7 and V is TRBV6-5, with 8 bases that match TRBD2. V lost 2 bases to trimming and J lost 3 bases; unmatched junction nucleotides: 6. This CDR3 has 15 residues. Germline lookup yields CDR1 MNHEY and CDR2 SVGAGI. This CDR3 reads CASSYQREKHYEQYF. CDR3 nucleotide sequence: TGTGCCAGCAGTTACCAGCGGGAGAAGCACTACGAGCAGTACTTC.

The genes are TRBV7-2 and TRBJ1-2; the D gene is possibly TRBD1 (5 bases). CDR1 is SGHTA, CDR2 FQGNSA, per germline. The length of the CDR3 is 13 residues. The germline V and J ends were trimmed by 5 bases and 14 bases, with 21 bases remaining between them. CDR3 sequence reads: CASSPGGSSGETF. DNA for the CDR3: TGTGCCAGCAGCCCAGGAGGATCCTCGGGGGAAACCTTC.

The chain uses TRBV6-6 and TRBJ2-2; perhaps TRBD2 as D (7 bases). Trimming stripped 5 bases from V and 2 bases from J, with 15 bases between. Germline V gene sequence: CDR1 MNHNY, CDR2 SVGAGI (reference sequence). The CDR3 runs 16 residues. The CDR3 bases are TGTGCCAGCAGTAGGCACGGGGGGCCCAACACCGGGGAGCTGTTTTTT. Amino acid sequence: CASSRHGGPNTGELFF.

The chain combines TRBV7-9 with TRBJ1-2, with D perhaps matching TRBD1 (6 bases). The CDR3 contains 13 residues. Germline V gives CDR1 SEHNR, CDR2 FQNEAQ (reference sequence). V was pared by 3 bases and J by 5 bases, with 10 bases between. The CDR3 region has the DNA TGTGCCAGCAGCTTGGTAGGGGGTTATGGCTACACCTTC. Its protein product is CASSLVGGYGYTF.

The chain combines TRBV5-6 with TRBJ1-2; TRBD1 is a possible D gene (5 bases). This CDR3 comprises 16 residues. Trimming took 4 bases from V and 4 from J, leaving 20 bases between them. Germline CDR1 and CDR2: SGHDT and YYEEEE. CDR3 residues: CASSRAPGRETYGYTF. CDR3 in DNA: TGTGCCAGCAGCCGGGCCCCGGGGCGGGAGACCTATGGCTACACCTTC.

The chain links TRBV28 to TRBJ2-7; 10 bases match TRBD2. With 3 bases clipped from V and 6 bases from J, the junction kept 8 bases outside the gene matches. The CDR3 totals 15 residues. Germline CDR1 is MDHEN and CDR2 is SYDVKM. CDR3 sequence (DNA): TGTGCCAGCAGTTTCCAACTAGCGGGACATGGCGAGCAGTACTTC. This translates into CASSFQLAGHGEQYF. The full variable domain, rest sourced from reference TRBV28 and TRBJ2-7, is DVKVTQSSRYLVKRTGEKVFLECVQDMDHENMFWYRQDPGLGLRLIYFSYDVKMKEKGDIPEGYSVSREKKERFSLILESASTNQTSMYLCASSFQLAGHGEQYFGPGTRLTVT.

V and J are TRBV5-4 and TRBJ2-7; a possible D gene is TRBD2 (7 bases). The V and J ends lost 7 bases and 2 bases respectively, with 16 bases between them. This CDR3 contains 14 residues. Germline V gene lookup returns CDR1 SGHNT and CDR2 YYREEE (reference sequence). The CDR3 region is CASSWGGQTYEQYF. CDR3 DNA sequence: TGTGCCAGCTCGTGGGGGGGGCAAACCTACGAGCAGTACTTC.

The chain is built from TRBV5-1 and TRBJ2-5; maybe TRBD2 (6 bases). Looked up from germline, CDR1 is SGHRS and CDR2 is YFSETQ. This CDR3 is built from 16 residues. Trimming took 7 bases from V and 2 from J, leaving 21 bases between them. CDR3 region: CASQVPRQAGQETQYF. The CDR3, as DNA: TGCGCCAGCCAAGTTCCTCGGCAGGCGGGACAAGAGACCCAGTACTTC.

The rearrangement joins TRBV11-1 to TRBJ1-1; D gene unclear. The CDR3 spans 14 residues. V lost 5 bases, J lost 2 bases, and 12 bases lay in between. Germline V gene sequence: CDR1 SGHAT, CDR2 FQDESV (reference sequence). The CDR3 coding sequence is TGTGCCAGCAGCATCCAGGCCGGCAACACTGAAGCTTTCTTT. This codes for CASSIQAGNTEAFF.

The chain uses TRBV2 and TRBJ2-7, with 8 bases lining up with TRBD2. Trimming removed 2 bases from V and 6 bases from J; junction bases left unmatched: 9. CDR3 length: 15 residues. Per the germline V gene, CDR1 is SNHLY and CDR2 is FYNNEI. CDR3 in DNA: TGTGCCAGCAGTGAATTGAGGACTAGCATCTTCGAGCAGTACTTC. It yields the protein CASSELRTSIFEQYF.

The chain couples TRBV7-9 to TRBJ2-7, with D tentatively TRBD2 (6 bases). The CDR3 is 14 residues long. CDR1 and CDR2 (germline): SEHNR, FQNEAQ (reference sequence). V was clipped by 7 bases and J by 2 bases, with 15 bases between them. The CDR3 DNA sequence: TGTGCCAGCACCACCGGGACTTCTACCTACGAGCAGTACTTC. It codes for CASTTGTSTYEQYF.

The chain recombines TRBV29-1 with TRBJ2-2, with D possibly matching TRBD2 (5 bases). The CDR3 is made up of 16 amino acids. Trimming removed 1 base at V and 0 bases at J, with 12 bases between. The germline V gene encodes CDR1 SQVTM and CDR2 ANQGSEA. This CDR3 is CSVEGFGVANTGELFF. The CDR3 nucleotides are TGCAGCGTTGAAGGCTTCGGGGTCGCGAACACCGGGGAGCTGTTTTTT.

The V call is TRBV21-1, the J call TRBJ1-4; no DNA check was done on the table's D call, TRBD1. TRBV21-1 represents a pseudogene. The CDR3 covers 14 residues. In nucleotides, the CDR3 is TGTGCCAGCAGCAAAGGGACAGGGGGTGAAAAACTGTTTTTT. The encoded protein is CASSKGTGGEKLFF.

The chain employs TRBV28 and TRBJ2-5, with 8 bases that match TRBD1. V trimming: 5 bases; J trimming: 5 bases; junction bases outside the gene matches: 7. CDR3 length: 14 amino acids. Germline V gene data show CDR1 as MDHEN and CDR2 as SYDVKM. The CDR3 sequence: CASSRAGGRETQYF. The CDR3 DNA follows: TGTGCCAGCAGTCGGGCAGGGGGCCGGGAGACCCAGTACTTC.

The chain has TRBV7-9 and TRBJ2-2; D not resolved. From germline, CDR1 is SEHNR and CDR2 FQNEAQ (reference sequence). CDR3 length equals 12 residues. The ends were cut back, 4 bases at V and 4 bases at J, with 4 bases in the middle. The CDR3 is CASSSSTGELFF. The DNA of the CDR3 is TGTGCCAGCAGCTCCAGCACCGGGGAGCTGTTTTTT.

This chain connects TRBV6-6 to TRBJ1-3; 7 bases map to TRBD1. This CDR3 is 16 amino acids long. Germline V gene lookup returns CDR1 MNHNY and CDR2 SVGAGI (reference sequence). Trimming removed 4 bases from V and 0 bases from J; junction bases left unmatched: 6. The chain's CDR3 is CASSSQPGGSGNTIYF. CDR3 in DNA: TGTGCCAGCAGTTCTCAACCAGGGGGCTCTGGAAACACCATATATTTT.

This chain links TRBV25-1 with TRBJ1-5; D is undetermined. Trimming took 6 bases from V and 3 from J, leaving 6 bases between them. Germline V CDR1 and CDR2: MGHDK, SYGVNS. CDR3 length equals 12 residues. The CDR3 DNA reads as TGTGCCAGCAGCGAGGACAATCAGCCCCAGCATTTT. Protein sequence: CASSEDNQPQHF. The variable domain in full, completed from reference TRBV25-1 and TRBJ1-5, reads EADIYQTPRYLVIGTGKKITLECSQTMGHDKMYWYQQDPGMELHLIHYSYGVNSTEKGDLSSESTVSRIRTEHFPLTLESARPSHTSQYLCASSEDNQPQHFGDGTRLSIL.

The V gene is TRBV10-2, the J gene TRBJ2-1, with no clear D. Trimming removed 6 bases from V and 7 bases from J, with 10 bases in between. The CDR3 runs 12 residues. Germline loops: CDR1 WSHSY, CDR2 SAAADI. CDR3 region: CASRALSNEQFF. CDR3 nucleotide sequence: TGCGCCAGCAGGGCTCTCAGTAATGAGCAGTTCTTC.

CDR3 residues: CASSQLGQTSGRNEQFF. The CDR3 bases are TGTGCCAGCAGCCAACTGGGGCAGACTAGCGGGAGAAATGAGCAGTTCTTC. The genes are TRBV14 and TRBJ2-1; 12 positions agree with TRBD2. Germline CDR1 and CDR2: SGHDN and FVKESK. The J segment lost 7 bases and the V segment lost 2 bases, leaving 9 bases of the junction unmatched. The CDR3 runs 17 residues. Filled out from reference TRBV14 and TRBJ2-1, the complete variable domain reads EAGVTQFPSHSVIEKGQTVTLRCDPISGHDNLYWYRRVMGKEIKFLLHFVKESKQDESGMPNNRFLAERTGGTYSTLKVQPAELEDSGVYFCASSQLGQTSGRNEQFFGPGTRLTVL.

This chain connects TRBV15 to TRBJ1-2; tentative D call: TRBD1 (6 bases). The CDR3 spans 13 residues. V lost 0 bases, J lost 10 bases, and 12 bases lay in between. From germline, CDR1 is LNHNV and CDR2 YYDKDF (reference sequence). The CDR3 DNA follows: TGTGCCACCAGCAGAGATCCAGGGGCCGTCTACACCTTC. Its protein product is CATSRDPGAVYTF.

This chain joins TRBV2 and TRBJ1-2; D is unresolved. V lost 0 bases to trimming and J lost 4 bases, with 3 bases between them. Per the germline V gene, CDR1 is SNHLY and CDR2 is FYNNEI. This CDR3 is 12 amino acids long. The CDR3 nucleotides read TGTGCCAGCAGTGAAGCCTCCTATGGCTACACCTTC. Protein product: CASSEASYGYTF.

The gene calls are TRBV27 and TRBJ2-4; D not resolved. Trimming removed 3 bases at V and 6 bases at J, with 9 bases between. Germline CDR1 is MNHEY and CDR2 is SMNVEV (reference sequence). This CDR3 has 13 residues. CDR3: CASSFRLGNIQYF. As DNA, the CDR3 is TGTGCCAGCAGTTTCAGGTTGGGAAACATTCAGTACTTC.

CDR3 sequence (DNA): TGTGCCAGCAGTTACTCGTCAGGGGGCTGGGCAGATACGCAGTATTTT. Residues: CASSYSSGGWADTQYF. This chain joins TRBV6-5 and TRBJ2-3, with 8 bases aligning to TRBD1. J lost 4 bases, V lost 0 bases, and 6 bases had no gene match. Per the germline V gene, CDR1 is MNHEY and CDR2 is SVGAGI. The CDR3 covers 16 residues.

The CDR3 here is CASSYTGGETQYF. CDR3 nucleotide sequence: TGTGCCAGCAGCTACACAGGGGGAGAGACCCAGTACTTC. This sequence joins TRBV7-9 and TRBJ2-5, with TRBD1 identical over 8 bases. The V segment lost 4 bases and the J segment 4 bases; nucleotides outside the gene matches: 2. The CDR3 has 13 amino acids. Germline CDR1 is SEHNR and CDR2 is FQNEAQ (reference sequence).